The sequence of this T cell receptor (beta chain) was determined in a study of shared clonotypes between healthy human individuals (dated by TCRdb to about 2020). The study in broad terms: A few men and a couple of women, aged 18 to 49 years, made up the cohort. Each donor's leukapheresis produced roughly between roughly 0.85 and 10 billion PBMCs. The study deeply sequenced blood TCR repertoires of five healthy adults to estimate repertoire size and the extent of clonotype sharing between individuals. To increase sequencing depth and limit assay-specific biases, TCR repertoire library preparation and sequencing were carried out by different laboratories using diverse techniques. For each donor, CD4 naive and CD4 memory were each given three plates, CD8 naive was given two plates, and CD8 memory was given one plate.

The donors were healthy, HIV-negative adults who had no recently reported acute infections or vaccinations. Every donor was a Caucasian adult residing in Nashville, Tennessee, USA. CD4+ T cells were enriched through magnetic negative selection, after which naive cells were positively selected on CD45RA and the remaining negative fraction served as the memory subset. Blood was collected by leukapheresis, and PBMCs were isolated by Ficoll-Histopaque density gradient centrifugation and then cryopreserved in liquid nitrogen vapor phase. Analytical flow cytometry was used to check the purity and quantity of each magnetically sorted T cell population. Genomic DNA was isolated from each sorted fraction and quantified by UV absorbance on a Nanodrop 2000c. Concerning this clone itself: Its cognate antigen has yet to be identified. No clone much larger than this one lies a single base away; base qualities are absent.

CDR1 SGHDT and CDR2 YYEEEE are derived from the germline V gene. The junction shows trimming of 2 bases on V and 5 bases on J, and the gene matches do not reach 6 bases of it. Reading from cysteine to phenylalanine, the CDR3 counts 14 amino acids. Just the 42-base CDR3 DNA is kept, in frame starting at base 1. Broad study findings and their caveats: When several donors were compared, the shared fraction of clonotypes was about 5% for naive CD4, around 4% for naive CD8, about 2.4% for memory CD4, and 0.4% for memory CD8. Rarefaction of sorted-subset datasets indicated incomplete sequencing despite the large sequencing depth. Higher generation probabilities were observed for clonotypes shared by all four sorted-subset donors than for non-shared clonotypes. Only blood was sampled, and tissue TCR repertoires likely differ from those in blood. The genetic and exposure-history diversity represented was limited by the small number of donors. Based on pairwise subsampling, the degree of clonotype sharing among donors was expected to be affected by sequencing depth. Naive subsets generally had larger estimated clonotype richness than memory subsets.

Using the deep immunoSEQ assay, TCR CDR3 regions were amplified from genomic DNA by multiplex PCR. Genomic DNA extracted from each cell subset was distributed evenly over all wells of several immunoSEQ 96-well plates, and each plate served as one replicate. For sorted subsets, each replicate PCR was loaded with 150 to 250 ng genomic DNA, equivalent to 30,000 to 35,000 T cell genomes. Purified libraries were quantified with a Qubit 3.0 fluorometer, sized on a Bioanalyzer 2100, and re-quantified with the KAPA Library Quantification kit. Every immunoSEQ 96-well plate was sequenced on a separate single-read 150-cycle Illumina NextSeq 550 flow cell. The source study handled its data this way. The immunoSEQ output contained only junctional sequences without quality scores, so filtering could not match that applied to full-length reads. Sequences were annotated with PyIR, a Python wrapper for IgBLAST v1.9, and V/J genes and CDR3 were assigned using IMGT germline references. Reads were removed for weak V/J assignments (E-value above 1e-6), missing CDR3, stop codons, out-of-frame junctions, or ambiguous translated residues. V3J clonotypes were defined as sequences sharing an identical inferred V gene, J gene, and CDR3 amino acid sequence. Percentage overlap between repertoires was computed as shared unique clonotypes divided by the size of the smaller repertoire. Richness of each repertoire was evaluated using RTK rarefaction, the Chao1 estimator, and Recon v2.1 estimates of unobserved clonotypes. Generation probabilities were computed with OLGA for all TCRbeta clonotypes obtained by the gDNA method from four donors. The table was pulled from immuneACCESS by TCRdb, which kept in-frame rearrangements only. Such tables lose some clones; where checked, under half of the loss comes from unresolved V genes, and the rest has no known cause. The V and J calls and clone size come from that table; D and trimming were worked out from the DNA. In this sample the table shows approximately 2.3 million clones, more than 80% of which occur a single time. The biggest ten clones account for roughly 0.36% of the sample.

The V and J segments used are TRBV5-6 and TRBJ2-7; 8 middle bases align to TRBD1. The TCR sequence derives from a man younger than 35 in good health. Some clones in this sample may be carry-over from other donors' samples. The sample consisted of naive CD4+ T cells from PBMCs. The cell subset or site label corresponds to: CD45RA+ positively selected. The CDR3 region reads CASSFDRGLNEQYF. The nucleotide sequence reads as follows: TGTGCCAGCAGCTTCGACAGGGGTTTGAACGAGCAGTACTTC.